The source of this T cell receptor (beta chain) is a study of T cell responses to AZD1222 COVID-19 vaccine. In germline, CDR1 is LGHNA, CDR2 YNFKEQ. This CDR3 region has 15 residues. The V end was cut by 0 bases, the J end by 9 bases, with 18 bases between. Libraries were prepared by immunoSEQ multiplex PCR; TCRdb keeps only in-frame clonotypes and omits some of them. This sample carries more than 150,000 clones, approximately 90% of them seen once, and the ten largest clones take roughly 27%. The clonotype was recovered from an adult who received the AZD1222 COVID-19 vaccine. The sequencing used peripheral blood, collected 28 days after the second AZD1222 dose. This rearrangement joins TRBV4-2 to TRBJ2-7; D is perhaps TRBD2 (5 bases). CDR3: CASSQDEGVGRGQYF. CDR3 in DNA: TGTGCCAGCAGCCAAGATGAGGGAGTCGGCCGGGGGCAGTACTTC.